The 27 T cell receptor beta chains below were found in one sample sequenced in a study of CD8 T cells in Susac syndrome. The RNA input was about 0.5 to 1 ug, and it was reverse transcribed with random hexamers. TCRdb fed the immunoSEQ multiplex PCR reads into MiXCR, producing one record per CDR3 protein. The sample holds about 190,000 distinct CDR3 sequences; around 95% are singletons and the top ten take more than 0.08%. Input material: CD4+ T cells from PBMCs. Receptor source: a human donor with Susac syndrome.

J is TRBJ2-3 and V is TRBV2, with a tentative D call TRBD2 (5 bases). CDR3 size: 11 residues. Between the trimmed V and J ends, which lost 11 bases and 6 bases, there was a span of 12 bases. Germline-derived CDR1 and CDR2 are SNHLY and FYNNEI. Here the CDR3 reads CASSERDTQYF. Written as DNA, the CDR3 is TGTGCCTCCAGCGAGCGGGATACGCAGTATTTT.

The CDR3 DNA reads TGCGCCAGCAGCTTGGCCGGTTCTGTGAACACTGAAGCTTTCTTT. Translating gives CASSLAGSVNTEAFF. The chain combines TRBV5-1 with TRBJ1-1; D call uncertain. CDR1 and CDR2 from the germline V gene are SGHRS and YFSETQ. Trimming stripped 0 bases from V and 0 bases from J, with 9 bases between. The CDR3 is made up of 15 amino acids.

The chain recombines TRBV7-3 with TRBJ2-3; D not certain. The germline V gene encodes CDR1 SGHTA and CDR2 FQGTGA. The CDR3 extends over 18 amino acids. Trimming cost V 0 bases and J 5 bases, with 21 bases left between them. The CDR3 loop is CASSLTGSRTVLRDTQYF. The CDR3 nucleotides read TGTGCCAGCAGCTTAACGGGGTCAAGGACCGTTCTCCGAGATACGCAGTATTTT.

This chain links TRBV29-1 with TRBJ2-2; TRBD2 agrees at 11 bases. This CDR3 has 14 amino acids. The V gene's germline CDR1 is SQVTM and CDR2 ANQGSEA. The ends lost 4 bases at V and 5 bases at J; junction bases unmatched: 3. The CDR3 protein is CSVALAGGTGELFF. For the CDR3, the DNA is TGCAGCGTTGCTCTAGCGGGGGGAACCGGGGAGCTGTTTTTT.

The chain carries TRBV15 and TRBJ1-3; D might be TRBD1 (6 bases). V lost 0 bases and J lost 3, with 15 bases in between. CDR1 is LNHNV, CDR2 YYDKDF, per germline (reference sequence). This CDR3 comprises 17 residues. CDR3 region: CATSRDLMGAGGNTIYF. CDR3 DNA sequence: TGTGCCACCAGCAGAGATCTAATGGGGGCTGGTGGAAACACCATATATTTT.

This sequence joins TRBV11-2 and TRBJ2-6; D call uncertain. The ends were cut back, 8 bases at V and 0 bases at J, with 11 bases in the middle. The CDR3 is 15 amino acids. Germline V gene sequence: CDR1 SGHAT, CDR2 FQNNGV. The CDR3 DNA reads as TGTGCCAGCGGGTCAACACCCTCTGGGGCCAACGTCCTGACTTTC. Protein product: CASGSTPSGANVLTF.

The chain combines TRBV2 with TRBJ2-1; D might be TRBD1 or TRBD2, each matching 6 bases. CDR1 and CDR2 (germline): SNHLY, FYNNEI. The CDR3 has 14 amino acids. Trimming removed 8 bases at V and 0 bases at J, with 11 bases between. The CDR3 region has the DNA TGTGCCAGCTTGGGGGGCAGCTCCTACAATGAGCAGTTCTTC. The encoded protein is CASLGGSSYNEQFF.

This chain connects TRBV9 to TRBJ1-2, with 8 bases that match TRBD1. V dropped 3 bases and J dropped 2; count of bases not matched to a gene: 15. The germline CDR1 and CDR2 sequences are SGDLS and YYNGEE. This CDR3 is 18 amino acids long. CDR3 bases: TGTGCCAGCAGCGCACGGGGGACAGGAAGTTATAGGAACTATGGCTACACCTTC. Its translation: CASSARGTGSYRNYGYTF.

This chain connects TRBV18 to TRBJ2-2; possibly TRBD1 for D (5 bases). The ends were cut back, 4 bases at V and 0 bases at J, with 12 bases in the middle. Germline V lookup: CDR1 KGHSH, CDR2 LQKENI. This CDR3 has 16 residues. The CDR3 loop is CASSRETDTNTGELFF. The CDR3 DNA reads TGTGCCAGCTCACGAGAGACAGACACGAACACCGGGGAGCTGTTTTTT.

V gene TRBV14 combines with J gene TRBJ2-3, with TRBD1 matching 8 bases. CDR1 is SGHDN, CDR2 FVKESK, per germline. The J segment lost 2 bases and the V segment lost 1 base, leaving 2 bases of the junction unmatched. This CDR3 region has 15 residues. In nucleotides, the CDR3 is TGTGCCAGCAGCCAAGGGACAGGGTTCACAGATACGCAGTATTTT. Translation gives CASSQGTGFTDTQYF.

The chain uses TRBV4-3 and TRBJ2-3; D not certain. Germline CDR1 reads LGHNA; CDR2 reads YSLEER. The V end lost 0 bases, the J end lost 5 bases, and 12 bases lay between the germline ends. This CDR3 spans 15 amino acids. CDR3 region: CASSQDRNYLDTQYF. For the CDR3, the DNA is TGCGCCAGCAGCCAAGATCGGAACTACCTAGATACGCAGTATTTT.

The chain links TRBV30 to TRBJ2-1, with 8 bases lining up with TRBD2. Trimming at V came to 0 bases and at J to 4 bases, leaving 5 bases not matched to a gene. CDR1 and CDR2 (germline): GTSNPN, SVGIG (reference sequence). This CDR3 spans 15 amino acids. The CDR3 loop reads CAWSVWSGGYNEQFF. The CDR3 bases are TGTGCCTGGAGTGTATGGTCGGGGGGGTACAATGAGCAGTTCTTC.

The V call is TRBV5-4, the J call TRBJ2-7; possibly TRBD2 for D (6 bases). Germline-derived CDR1 and CDR2 are SGHNT and YYREEE (reference sequence). The CDR3 runs to 15 residues. V shed 0 bases and J shed 2 bases, with 12 bases lying between them. The CDR3 nucleotides read TGTGCCAGCAGCTTGGGGGGGGTCGGTGCCTACGAGCAGTACTTC. Its protein is CASSLGGVGAYEQYF.

The chain carries TRBV4-3 and TRBJ2-4; TRBD1 matches at 7 bases. Germline V gene sequence: CDR1 LGHNA, CDR2 YSLEER. The CDR3 sequence is 17 residues long. Trimming removed 1 base from V and 4 bases from J; junction bases left unmatched: 10. The CDR3 DNA follows: TGCGCCAGCAGCCAAGGGGACAGCTCGTTTCCGAAAAACATTCAGTACTTC. Translation: CASSQGDSSFPKNIQYF.

The genes are TRBV20-1 and TRBJ2-1; the match to TRBD2 covers 7 bases. Per the germline V gene, CDR1 is DFQATT and CDR2 is SNEGSKA (reference sequence). The ends lost 0 bases at V and 7 bases at J; junction bases unmatched: 12. The length of the CDR3 is 16 residues. The CDR3 protein is CSARDGTNYPVNEQFF. The DNA for the CDR3 is TGCAGTGCTAGAGATGGGACTAACTACCCGGTGAATGAGCAGTTCTTC.

This clonotype showed up just once. This CDR3 reads CASSSTVPGQGISPLHF. The CDR3 DNA reads as TGTGCCAGCAGCTCGACTGTTCCGGGACAGGGGATCTCACCCCTCCACTTT. The chain combines TRBV7-2 with TRBJ1-6; 10 bases match TRBD1. The CDR3 sequence is 17 residues long. Germline loops: CDR1 SGHTA, CDR2 FQGNSA. V shed 4 bases, J shed 10 bases, and the junction held 13 bases outside the gene matches.

V gene TRBV30 combines with J gene TRBJ2-1, with D possibly matching TRBD2 (5 bases). The CDR3 is made up of 14 amino acids. V was pared by 2 bases and J by 9 bases, with 17 bases between. The germline V gene encodes CDR1 GTSNPN and CDR2 SVGIG (reference sequence). Here the CDR3 DNA reads TGTGCCTGGAGTCCACTCGGGGTCGTAGGTGAGCAGTTCTTC. Amino acids: CAWSPLGVVGEQFF.

V gene TRBV20-1 combines with J gene TRBJ2-1; TRBD2 aligns across 7 bases. Germline CDR1 is DFQATT and CDR2 is SNEGSKA (reference sequence). The ends lost 6 bases at V and 10 bases at J; junction bases unmatched: 9. This CDR3 has 12 amino acids. DNA for the CDR3: TGCAGTGCCCCGCGGACTAGATGGGAGCAGTTCTTC. Translation: CSAPRTRWEQFF.

V is TRBV2 and J is TRBJ1-1, with a tentative D call TRBD1 (5 bases). The CDR3 runs to 14 residues. Looked up from germline, CDR1 is SNHLY and CDR2 is FYNNEI. The ends were cut back, 7 bases at V and 3 bases at J, with 15 bases in the middle. CDR3 protein: CASIFGHSDTEAFF. The CDR3 DNA follows: TGTGCCAGCATCTTTGGACATTCGGACACTGAAGCTTTCTTT.

The chain combines TRBV9 with TRBJ2-4; TRBD2 might be the D (5 bases). The CDR3 extends over 14 amino acids. Germline CDR1 SGDLS, CDR2 YYNGEE. V lost 6 bases and J lost 8, with 18 bases in between. The CDR3 bases are TGTGCCAGCAATCTGGGCCCCTCGGGGTACATTCAGTACTTC. This gives the protein CASNLGPSGYIQYF.

V usage is TRBV19 and J usage is TRBJ1-5; D is undetermined. The CDR3 totals 15 residues. CDR1 is LNHDA, CDR2 SQIVND, per germline (reference sequence). V was trimmed by 3 bases and J by 7 bases, leaving 16 bases between them. The CDR3 sequence is CASSITPTISQPQHF. CDR3 nucleotide sequence: TGTGCCAGTAGTATTACCCCTACGATCTCGCAGCCCCAGCATTTT.

This chain joins TRBV5-6 and TRBJ2-1, with 13 bases fitting TRBD2. CDR3 length: 16 residues. The germline V gene encodes CDR1 SGHDT and CDR2 YYEEEE. V gave up 4 bases and J gave up 8 bases; unmatched junction bases: 9. The CDR3 reads CASSRLAGGIRYEQFF. Here the CDR3 DNA reads TGTGCCAGCAGCAGACTAGCGGGGGGTATTAGGTATGAGCAGTTCTTC.

In its sample, this clonotype was seen once. This sequence joins TRBV20-1 and TRBJ1-6; 10 nucleotides match TRBD1. With V trimmed by 3 bases and J by 6 bases, 8 bases remained unmatched. This CDR3 has 16 amino acids. Germline lookup yields CDR1 DFQATT and CDR2 SNEGSKA (reference sequence). CDR3 sequence (DNA): TGCAGTGCTAGGACAGGGGGCAGATTGGGTAATTCACCCCTCCACTTT. This codes for CSARTGGRLGNSPLHF.

The J gene is TRBJ2-3, the V gene TRBV18; TRBD1 aligns across 9 bases. The CDR3 extends over 14 amino acids. The V gene end was trimmed by 5 bases and the J gene end by 4 bases; junction bases not matched to a gene: 4. Germline CDR1 reads KGHSH; CDR2 reads LQKENI. CDR3 sequence (DNA): TGTGCCAGCTCATCGGGACAGGGCCCAGATACGCAGTATTTT. Protein product: CASSSGQGPDTQYF.

The rearrangement joins TRBV30 to TRBJ1-1; D may be TRBD1 (6 bases). V lost 3 bases and J 0 bases, leaving 8 bases between the germline ends. Germline values: CDR1 GTSNPN, CDR2 SVGIG (reference sequence). There are 13 residues in the CDR3. The CDR3 nucleotides read TGTGCCTGGAGACAGGGCCTGAACACTGAAGCTTTCTTT. It is translated as CAWRQGLNTEAFF.

This chain connects TRBV30 to TRBJ1-1, with D perhaps TRBD1 (5 bases). Between the trimmed V and J ends, which lost 1 base and 4 bases, there was a span of 19 bases. This CDR3 has 16 amino acids. The germline V gene encodes CDR1 GTSNPN and CDR2 SVGIG (reference sequence). CDR3 sequence: CAWSEQGRSLGTEAFF. CDR3 DNA sequence: TGTGCCTGGAGTGAGCAGGGTCGATCTCTGGGCACTGAAGCTTTCTTT. Combining the CDR3 with reference TRBV30 and TRBJ1-1 gives the whole variable domain SQTIHQWPATLVQPVGSPLSLECTVEGTSNPNLYWYRQAAGRGLQLLFYSVGIGQISSEVPQNLSASRPQDRQFILSSKKLLLSDSGFYLCAWSEQGRSLGTEAFFGQGTRLTVV.

This clonotype appeared a single time. The chain recombines TRBV29-1 with TRBJ2-3, with no clear D. There are 15 residues in the CDR3. The V and J ends lost 1 base and 0 bases respectively, with 11 bases between them. The germline V gene encodes CDR1 SQVTM and CDR2 ANQGSEA. Here the CDR3 DNA reads TGCAGCGTTGAAGTTGCAGCAACTAGCACAGATACGCAGTATTTT. Protein: CSVEVAATSTDTQYF.